This T cell receptor beta chain was recovered during a study of CD8+CD57+ T cells in acquired aplastic anemia. Study as a whole: DNA per sorted CD4+ or CD8+ sample ranged about 0.17 to 30 ug, averaging roughly 3.2 ug. Regarding the study as a whole: A significant difference in CD8+ Simpson's diversity between patients and controls was not found.

Details on this clonotype: Its antigen is still unknown.

The template used for profiling TCR beta VDJ and CDR3 was genomic DNA. TCRdb ran MiXCR on the reads and lists one entry per CDR3 protein. The table records about 220,000 distinct CDR3 sequences, almost 35% of them present only once. The sample comprised sorted CD4+, CD8+, or CD8+CD57+ T cells (not recorded which) from PBMCs. The receptor comes from a human donor in good health, serving as a control.

The CDR3 region is CASSSMGLAGGNTGELFF. As DNA, the CDR3 is TGCGCCAGCAGCTCGATGGGACTAGCGGGGGGGAACACCGGGGAGCTGTTTTTT. This chain joins TRBV5-1 and TRBJ2-2, with TRBD2 matching over 15 bases. V shed 3 bases, J shed 1 base, and the junction held 4 bases outside the gene matches. In germline, CDR1 is SGHRS, CDR2 YFSETQ. CDR3 size: 18 residues.